What follows are 3 T cell receptor beta chains derived from one specimen sequenced in a study of multiple sclerosis patients with progressive multifocal leukoencephalopathy. The repertoire was sequenced with immunoSEQ multiplex PCR; TCRdb's copy has only in-frame clones and lacks some. This table has about 33,000 clones, roughly nine tenths appearing once. Time point of the sample: time of PML onset. Sequenced here: PBMCs, sampled from a patient treated with natalizumab. The receptor source for this set is a human donor with progressive multifocal leukoencephalopathy.

The chain is built from TRBV4-3 and TRBJ2-2; TRBD1 matches at 7 bases. V dropped 4 bases and J dropped 4; count of bases not matched to a gene: 12. In germline, CDR1 is LGHNA, CDR2 YSLEER. CDR3 length equals 17 residues. This CDR3 reads CASSRALLGQSTGELFF. CDR3 sequence (DNA): TGCGCCAGCAGCCGGGCACTGTTGGGACAGTCCACCGGGGAGCTGTTTTTT.

The J gene is TRBJ2-7, the V gene TRBV28; D is uncertain. Germline V gene sequence: CDR1 MDHEN, CDR2 SYDVKM. The ends were cut back, 1 base at V and 3 bases at J, with 16 bases in the middle. The CDR3 is 16 amino acids. The CDR3 region is CASSLFRSPGYYEQYF. CDR3 bases: TGTGCCAGCAGTTTATTTCGTAGTCCTGGATACTACGAGCAGTACTTC.

This chain connects TRBV5-8 to TRBJ2-3, with TRBD1 as a possible D gene (6 bases). The CDR3 runs 16 residues. Germline V gives CDR1 SGHTS, CDR2 YDEGEE. V was clipped by 4 bases and J by 1 base, with 16 bases between them. CDR3 in DNA: TGTGCCAGCAGCCATGGGATGGCAGGGGGCACAGATACGCAGTATTTT. This sequence encodes CASSHGMAGGTDTQYF.